The 25 T cell receptor beta chains given below trace back to one sample, sequenced in a study of T cell responses to AZD1222 COVID-19 vaccine. Only in-frame clones appear in the TCRdb table, and some are missing; sequencing was by immunoSEQ multiplex PCR. The sample shows about 100,000 clones, roughly 90% of them seen only once. The sequencing here drew on peripheral blood, taken on day 0 of AZD1222 vaccination. These receptors were collected from an adult in good health.

The CDR3 reads CASREYNEQFF. The CDR3 DNA is TGTGCCAGCAGGGAGTACAATGAGCAGTTCTTC. The gene calls are TRBV19 and TRBJ2-1; D is possibly TRBD1 or TRBD2 (5 bases each). Germline CDR1 and CDR2: LNHDA and SQIVND (reference sequence). Trimming removed 9 bases from V and 4 bases from J, with 7 bases in between. The length of the CDR3 is 11 residues.

The chain carries TRBV27 and TRBJ1-2; the match to TRBD1 covers 7 bases. This CDR3 is built from 16 residues. The ends lost 5 bases at V and 0 bases at J; junction bases unmatched: 9. Germline CDR1 reads MNHEY; CDR2 reads SMNVEV (reference sequence). The DNA of the CDR3 is TGTGCCAGCAGTCCCTTCCGGGACAGAGCTAACTATGGCTACACCTTC. Amino acids: CASSPFRDRANYGYTF.

The rearrangement links TRBV6-5 to TRBJ2-1; no clear D gene. V was clipped by 0 bases and J by 0 bases, with 6 bases between them. The CDR3 covers 15 residues. Germline CDR1 is MNHEY and CDR2 is SVGAGI. The CDR3 sequence is CASSYSPSSYNEQFF. Here the CDR3 DNA reads TGTGCCAGCAGTTACTCCCCCAGCTCCTACAATGAGCAGTTCTTC.

This chain uses TRBV6-2 or TRBV6-3 with TRBJ1-5; 7 nucleotides agree with TRBD1. The CDR3 runs 14 residues. With 6 bases clipped from V and 8 bases from J, the junction kept 10 bases outside the gene matches. Germline V lookup: CDR1 MNHEY, CDR2 SVGEGT. CDR3 coding DNA: TGTGCCAGCAGCCGAGACAGGGACGTTAAGCCCCAGCATTTT. It yields the protein CASSRDRDVKPQHF.

The chain recombines TRBV4-3 with TRBJ2-3, with D hard to call. With 4 bases removed from V and 9 bases from J, the gap between germline ends came to 14 bases. CDR1 LGHNA and CDR2 YSLEER come from the germline V gene. The CDR3 has 13 residues. The CDR3 region is CASSPGRVATQYF. The CDR3 coding sequence is TGCGCCAGCAGCCCAGGACGCGTTGCGACGCAGTATTTT.

The rearrangement links TRBV12-3 or TRBV12-4 to TRBJ2-1, with D unclear. The CDR3 consists of 11 residues. Trimming removed 3 bases from V and 4 bases from J, with 1 base in between. The CDR3 protein is CASSFYNEQFF. CDR3 in DNA: TGTGCCAGCAGTTTTTACAATGAGCAGTTCTTC.

The rearrangement joins TRBV18 to TRBJ1-5, with 9 bases lining up with TRBD1. The CDR3 has 16 residues. V was pared by 5 bases and J by 2 bases, with 7 bases of the junction left unmatched. Germline CDR1 is KGHSH and CDR2 is LQKENI. CDR3 loop: CASSSTGGVGNQPQHF. DNA for the CDR3: TGTGCCAGCTCATCAACAGGGGGCGTTGGCAATCAGCCCCAGCATTTT.

The V gene is TRBV30, the J gene TRBJ2-1, with TRBD2 identical over 9 bases. CDR1 and CDR2 from the germline V gene are GTSNPN and SVGIG (reference sequence). The trim removed 3 bases at V and 2 bases at J, leaving 2 bases unmatched. CDR3 length: 14 residues. Here the CDR3 DNA reads TGTGCCTGGAGACGACTAGCGGCCTACAATGAGCAGTTCTTC. Its translation: CAWRRLAAYNEQFF.

The chain carries TRBV28 and TRBJ2-7; 8 nucleotides align to TRBD2. This CDR3 has 15 residues. CDR1 MDHEN and CDR2 SYDVKM come from the germline V gene. V was pared by 2 bases and J by 4 bases, with 7 bases of the junction left unmatched. The CDR3 sequence: CASSLHPPGGYEQYF. The CDR3 region has the DNA TGTGCCAGCAGTTTACATCCTCCGGGAGGGTACGAGCAGTACTTC.

This rearrangement joins TRBV2 to TRBJ1-4; TRBD1 matches at 7 bases. The CDR3 has 15 residues. V lost 2 bases, J lost 3 bases, and 3 bases stayed unmatched. Germline CDR1 reads SNHLY; CDR2 reads FYNNEI. The CDR3 nucleotides are TGTGCCAGCAGTGAAACAGGGGTGGCTAATGAAAAACTGTTTTTT. Translation gives CASSETGVANEKLFF.

The chain combines TRBV27 with TRBJ1-1; tentative D call: TRBD1 (5 bases). The CDR3 length is 14 residues. Germline assignment: CDR1 MNHEY and CDR2 SMNVEV (reference sequence). V lost 3 bases and J 7 bases, leaving 15 bases between the germline ends. CDR3 in amino acids: CASSFQIGAGEAFF. The CDR3 nucleotides are TGTGCCAGCAGTTTCCAGATTGGGGCAGGTGAAGCTTTCTTT.

This chain connects TRBV9 to TRBJ2-2, with D unclear. Germline CDR1 reads SGDLS; CDR2 reads YYNGEE. The length of the CDR3 is 14 residues. The V end was cut by 2 bases, the J end by 7 bases, with 12 bases between. CDR3 nucleotides: TGTGCCAGCAGCGTGGTAGAGTTGGGCGGGGAGCTGTTTTTT. Its translation: CASSVVELGGELFF.

This clone was seen once. This chain connects TRBV5-4 to TRBJ1-4; TRBD1 matches at 7 bases. The J segment lost 7 bases and the V segment lost 1 base, leaving 7 bases of the junction unmatched. This CDR3 spans 15 amino acids. Germline assignment: CDR1 SGHNT and CDR2 YYREEE (reference sequence). As DNA, the CDR3 is TGTGCCAGCAGCTTGTCAGGGGGGGGAGTTGAAAAACTGTTTTTT. Translated: CASSLSGGGVEKLFF.

This clone was recorded a few times. J is TRBJ1-2 and V is TRBV28, with 11 bases identical to TRBD1. The CDR3 sequence is 13 residues long. The germline V gene encodes CDR1 MDHEN and CDR2 SYDVKM. V dropped 3 bases and J dropped 7; count of bases not matched to a gene: 1. Here the CDR3 reads CASSLGQGGGYTF. CDR3 DNA sequence: TGTGCCAGCAGTTTGGGACAGGGGGGTGGCTACACCTTC.

The chain has TRBV7-2 and TRBJ2-7; 7 bases align to TRBD1. V lost 9 bases to trimming and J lost 0 bases; unmatched junction nucleotides: 14. The germline gives CDR1 SGHTA, CDR2 FQGNSA. The CDR3 is made up of 16 amino acids. The CDR3 DNA follows: TGTGCCAGTAGACAGGGTGACCGATGGAGCTCCTACGAGCAGTACTTC. This codes for CASRQGDRWSSYEQYF.

The rearrangement links TRBV7-9 to TRBJ1-1, with a tentative D call TRBD1 (6 bases). V lost 8 bases, J lost 7 bases, and 20 bases lay in between. The CDR3 is 14 residues long. Looked up from germline, CDR1 is SEHNR and CDR2 is FQNEAQ (reference sequence). The CDR3 sequence is CASARGQTEGEAFF. The CDR3 DNA reads TGTGCCAGCGCCAGAGGACAGACAGAGGGTGAAGCTTTCTTT.

This clone came up once. The genes are TRBV21-1 and TRBJ2-7; the table names TRBD2, a call not compared with the DNA. TRBV21-1 is tagged as a pseudogene. CDR3 length: 16 amino acids. CDR3 protein: CASSKKPLSTAYEQYF. The CDR3 DNA follows: TGTGCCAGCAGCAAAAAACCTCTTTCAACGGCCTACGAGCAGTACTTC.

This sequence joins TRBV4-1 and TRBJ1-5; perhaps TRBD1 as D (6 bases). This CDR3 comprises 15 residues. The V and J ends lost 6 bases and 2 bases respectively, with 14 bases between them. CDR1 MGHRA and CDR2 YSYEKL come from the germline V gene. CDR3 nucleotide sequence: TGCGCCAGCAGTCGAGACAGGACCCGCAATCAGCCCCAGCATTTT. This encodes CASSRDRTRNQPQHF.

The rearrangement joins TRBV29-1 to TRBJ1-2; D ambiguous. Germline lookup yields CDR1 SQVTM and CDR2 ANQGSEA. Trimming removed 4 bases at V and 4 bases at J, with 13 bases between. The CDR3 loop spans 13 amino acids. In DNA form, the CDR3 reads TGCAGCGTTGCTGACTCAAGTCCCTATGGCTACACCTTC. Translated, it gives CSVADSSPYGYTF. Full variable domain (remainder filled in from reference TRBV29-1 and TRBJ1-2): SAVISQKPSRDICQRGTSLTIQCQVDSQVTMMFWYRQQPGQSLTLIATANQGSEATYESGFVIDKFPISRPNLTFSTLTVSNMSPEDSSIYLCSVADSSPYGYTFGSGTRLTVV.

This chain's CDR3 is CASSTGTGGNEQFF. In DNA, the CDR3 is TGTGCCAGCAGCACCGGGACAGGGGGCAATGAGCAGTTCTTC. The genes are TRBV5-8 and TRBJ2-1; the match to TRBD1 covers 11 bases. The germline gives CDR1 SGHTS, CDR2 YDEGEE. This CDR3 contains 14 residues. V dropped 4 bases and J dropped 6; count of bases not matched to a gene: 3.

The chain employs TRBV24-1 and TRBJ1-2; 8 bases are shared with TRBD1. From germline, CDR1 is KGHDR and CDR2 SFDVKD. The V segment lost 7 bases and the J segment 4 bases; nucleotides outside the gene matches: 4. The CDR3 has 13 residues. CDR3 region: CATRGTGGYGYTF. DNA for the CDR3: TGTGCCACCAGGGGTACAGGGGGCTATGGCTACACCTTC.

This sequence joins TRBV5-5 and TRBJ2-7, with TRBD1 identical over 8 bases. CDR1 is SGHKS, CDR2 YYEKEE, per germline (reference sequence). The J segment lost 2 bases and the V segment lost 0 bases, leaving 4 bases of the junction unmatched. This CDR3 is 15 amino acids long. The CDR3 DNA follows: TGTGCCAGCAGCTTGGGACAGGGGCCCACCTACGAGCAGTACTTC. Translating it yields CASSLGQGPTYEQYF.

The genes are TRBV7-2 and TRBJ2-5, with D perhaps TRBD2 (6 bases). CDR1 is SGHTA and CDR2 is FQGNSA in the germline V gene. Trimming left V 1 base short and J 5 bases short, with 17 bases between. The CDR3 contains 16 residues. The CDR3 loop reads CASSLGAGGNGETQYF. The CDR3 region has the DNA TGTGCCAGCAGCTTAGGGGCAGGAGGGAATGGGGAGACCCAGTACTTC. Variable domain in full (rest from reference TRBV7-2 and TRBJ2-5): GAGVSQSPSNKVTEKGKDVELRCDPISGHTALYWYRQSLGQGLEFLIYFQGNSAPDKSGLPSDRFSAERTGGSVSTLTIQRTQQEDSAVYLCASSLGAGGNGETQYFGPGTRLLVL.

This chain joins TRBV18 and TRBJ1-1; D is perhaps TRBD1 (6 bases). Trimming removed 2 bases at V and 0 bases at J, with 10 bases between. The CDR3 covers 15 residues. The germline V gene has CDR1 KGHSH and CDR2 LQKENI. The CDR3 reads CASSPGRGVNTEAFF. CDR3 sequence (DNA): TGTGCCAGCTCACCAGGCAGGGGAGTGAACACTGAAGCTTTCTTT.

The chain combines TRBV18 with TRBJ2-3; D gene unclear. The CDR3 sequence is 14 residues long. Germline V gene data show CDR1 as KGHSH and CDR2 as LQKENI. V dropped 3 bases and J dropped 4 bases, with 11 bases sitting between them. CDR3 amino acids: CASSPGGGSDTQYF. CDR3 bases: TGTGCCAGCTCACCGGGCGGTGGGTCAGATACGCAGTATTTT.